Following are 22 T cell receptor beta chains from one sample sequenced in a study of T cells in Graves' hyperthyroidism and ophthalmopathy. The CDR3 regions of TCR beta were amplified from RNA transcripts. With the HTBI primer set, the TCR CDR3 went through a first round of RT-PCR. Via MiXCR, TCRdb re-called the multiplex PCR reads, giving one row per CDR3 protein. The table records some 530,000 distinct CDR3 sequences, under 25% of them present only once. Sequencing was carried out using blood. These TCRs come from a woman aged 70-85 years with Graves' ophthalmopathy.

The rearrangement uses TRBV7-2 and TRBJ2-7; TRBD2 might be the D (5 bases). CDR1 is SGHTA, CDR2 FQGNSA, per germline. The V and J ends lost 4 bases and 5 bases respectively, with 15 bases between them. This CDR3 comprises 14 residues. CDR3 DNA sequence: TGTGCCAGCAGCTCCAGGAGGAACAGCGACGAGCAGTACTTC. This sequence encodes CASSSRRNSDEQYF.

The J gene is TRBJ2-1, the V gene TRBV11-3; 7 nucleotides line up with TRBD1. Germline CDR1 and CDR2: SGHNT and YENEEA. V dropped 2 bases and J dropped 8; count of bases not matched to a gene: 6. The CDR3 has 14 residues. The CDR3 region is CASSLLQTGHEQFF. Written as DNA, the CDR3 is TGTGCCAGCAGCTTACTGCAGACAGGGCATGAGCAGTTCTTC.

The V gene is TRBV9, the J gene TRBJ2-3, with TRBD2 matching 7 bases. Germline lookup yields CDR1 SGDLS and CDR2 YYNGEE. V lost 4 bases, J lost 7 bases, and 18 bases stayed unmatched. This CDR3 spans 17 amino acids. CDR3 protein: CASSSLSSVNGGYTQYF. For the CDR3, the DNA is TGTGCCAGCAGCTCACTGTCTAGCGTCAACGGGGGGTATACGCAGTATTTT.

This clonotype was detected many times. The chain uses TRBV2 and TRBJ1-1, with TRBD1 matching 7 bases. Germline lookup yields CDR1 SNHLY and CDR2 FYNNEI. The CDR3 totals 16 residues. V lost 6 bases, J lost 0 bases, and 10 bases stayed unmatched. The CDR3 DNA is TGTGCCAGCAGCGCGCTTACAGGGGATGTGAACACTGAAGCTTTCTTT. Amino acid sequence: CASSALTGDVNTEAFF.

This clonotype was observed many times. This sequence joins TRBV7-2 and TRBJ2-3, with 9 bases identical to TRBD1. This CDR3 is built from 14 residues. From germline, CDR1 is SGHTA and CDR2 FQGNSA. With 3 bases clipped from V and 4 bases from J, the junction kept 2 bases outside the gene matches. The CDR3 bases are TGTGCCAGCAGCTTGGGACAGGGCGCAGATACGCAGTATTTT. Translated, it gives CASSLGQGADTQYF.

This clonotype occurred a few times. The J gene is TRBJ1-5, the V gene TRBV15; 7 nucleotides match TRBD1. The germline gives CDR1 LNHNV, CDR2 YYDKDF (reference sequence). The CDR3 is 15 amino acids. With 3 bases clipped from V and 2 bases from J, the junction kept 4 bases outside the gene matches. CDR3 coding DNA: TGTGCCACCAGCAGGCAAACAGGGGGCAATCAGCCCCAGCATTTT. It encodes CATSRQTGGNQPQHF.

The table lists this clonotype with many counts. The chain combines TRBV28 with TRBJ2-3, with D possibly matching TRBD1 (6 bases). Trimming removed 3 bases from V and 2 bases from J, with 15 bases in between. The CDR3 spans 16 residues. Germline V gene lookup returns CDR1 MDHEN and CDR2 SYDVKM. In DNA form, the CDR3 reads TGTGCCAGCAGTTTTGGAGGCAGGGGTTACACAGATACGCAGTATTTT. Protein product: CASSFGGRGYTDTQYF.

The sample holds a few counts of this clonotype. CDR3 DNA: TGTGCCAGCAGCCAAGACGCCAGGGGACGTCAGCCCCAGCATTTT. Translation: CASSQDARGRQPQHF. The rearrangement uses TRBV3-1 and TRBJ1-5; possibly TRBD1 for D (6 bases). The length of the CDR3 is 15 residues. Germline V gives CDR1 LGHDT, CDR2 YNNKEL (reference sequence). Trimming shortened V by 0 bases and J by 6 bases, and 12 bases separated the two germline ends.

In this sample, this clonotype turned up a few times. The V gene is TRBV19, the J gene TRBJ2-3; 14 positions match TRBD2. The germline V gene has CDR1 LNHDA and CDR2 SQIVND (reference sequence). Losses at the gene ends were 1 base for V and 7 bases for J; bases not matched to a gene: 10. The CDR3 loop spans 18 amino acids. CDR3 region: CASSIATSGRAGFNTQYF. DNA for the CDR3: TGTGCCAGTAGTATAGCGACTAGCGGGAGGGCCGGCTTCAATACGCAGTATTTT. Full variable domain (rest looked up from reference TRBV19 and TRBJ2-3): DGGITQSPKYLFRKEGQNVTLSCEQNLNHDAMYWYRQDPGQGLRLIYYSQIVNDFQKGDIAEGYSVSREKKESFPLTVTSAQKNPTAFYLCASSIATSGRAGFNTQYFGPGTRLTVL.

This clonotype occurred a few times. The chain recombines TRBV5-1 with TRBJ2-2; 8 nucleotides line up with TRBD1. V lost 0 bases, J lost 0 bases, and 10 bases stayed unmatched. CDR1 and CDR2 from the germline V gene are SGHRS and YFSETQ. This CDR3 spans 19 amino acids. This chain's CDR3 is CASSLATQGANTNTGELFF. The CDR3 DNA follows: TGCGCCAGCAGCTTGGCCACCCAGGGGGCGAATACGAACACCGGGGAGCTGTTTTTT.

The chain couples TRBV18 to TRBJ2-2; D gene ambiguous. Germline V gene data show CDR1 as KGHSH and CDR2 as LQKENI. Between the trimmed V and J ends, which lost 2 bases and 2 bases, there was a span of 9 bases. This CDR3 has 15 residues. This CDR3 is CASSPGLDNTGELFF. The CDR3 bases are TGTGCCAGCTCACCAGGATTGGACAACACCGGGGAGCTGTTTTTT.

This clonotype has a handful of counts. The rearrangement joins TRBV18 to TRBJ2-1; TRBD2 aligns across 10 bases. Trimming removed 2 bases from V and 5 bases from J; junction bases left unmatched: 6. In germline, CDR1 is KGHSH, CDR2 LQKENI. The CDR3 contains 16 residues. This chain's CDR3 is CASSPSLAGANNEQFF. CDR3 DNA: TGTGCCAGCTCACCAAGCCTAGCGGGAGCCAACAATGAGCAGTTCTTC.

This clonotype was seen a few times. The chain carries TRBV6-1 and TRBJ1-5; D call uncertain. The length of the CDR3 is 14 residues. The germline V gene has CDR1 MNHNS and CDR2 SASEGT. V shed 8 bases and J shed 1 base, with 12 bases lying between them. The CDR3 nucleotides read TGTGCCAGCGACTTTGGGAGGAGCAATCAGCCCCAGCATTTT. Translation gives CASDFGRSNQPQHF.

The rearrangement links TRBV7-9 to TRBJ2-2; no reliable D call. The CDR3 is made up of 12 amino acids. CDR1 and CDR2 from the germline V gene are SEHNR and FQNEAQ (reference sequence). V was trimmed by 4 bases and J by 5 bases, leaving 5 bases between them. CDR3 region: CASSWPTGELFF. CDR3 nucleotides: TGTGCCAGCAGCTGGCCGACCGGGGAGCTGTTTTTT. The full variable domain, rest sourced from reference TRBV7-9 and TRBJ2-2, is DTGVSQNPRHKITKRGQNVTFRCDPISEHNRLYWYRQTLGQGPEFLTYFQNEAQLEKSRLLSDRFSAERPKGSFSTLEIQRTEQGDSAMYLCASSWPTGELFFGEGSRLTVL.

The rearrangement uses TRBV3-1 and TRBJ1-3, with 8 bases identical to TRBD1. The CDR3 covers 19 residues. V lost 2 bases to trimming and J lost 0 bases; unmatched junction nucleotides: 12. Germline-derived CDR1 and CDR2 are LGHDT and YNNKEL (reference sequence). In DNA, the CDR3 is TGTGCCAGCAGCCAACGATCCGGGACAGGTATGAGCTCTGGAAACACCATATATTTT. This gives the protein CASSQRSGTGMSSGNTIYF.

With respect to this clonotype: The junction and the germline gene differ at one end; a read error may be behind it. The DNA for the CDR3 is TGTGCGAGCAGCTCATTTGGACCGATGCGGGGGCGGAATGAGCAGTTCTTC. It encodes CASSSFGPMRGRNEQFF. V and J are TRBV7-2 and TRBJ2-1, with D maybe TRBD2 (7 bases). The CDR3 is made up of 17 amino acids. CDR1 is SGHTA, CDR2 FQGNSA, per germline.

This clonotype was picked up many times. The chain recombines TRBV2 with TRBJ2-1, with unresolved D. The CDR3 has 14 amino acids. V was clipped by 4 bases and J by 9 bases, with 16 bases between them. Germline values: CDR1 SNHLY, CDR2 FYNNEI. The CDR3 DNA reads as TGTGCCAGCAGTGTGGGCCTACTCAAGAGTGAGCAGTTCTTC. It yields the protein CASSVGLLKSEQFF.

This clonotype has at least ten counts. This chain connects TRBV6-2 or TRBV6-3 to TRBJ1-5, with D tentatively TRBD1 (6 bases). Germline CDR1 and CDR2: MNHEY and SVGEGT. V lost 6 bases and J lost 5, with 20 bases in between. The CDR3 consists of 16 residues. The CDR3 nucleotides read TGTGCCAGCAGAGACCCGGGGAGGGGGGCAGATCAGCCCCAGCATTTT. It codes for CASRDPGRGADQPQHF.

The V call is TRBV11-2, the J call TRBJ2-7, with 8 bases fitting TRBD1. Germline lookup yields CDR1 SGHAT and CDR2 FQNNGV. The CDR3 extends over 15 amino acids. Germline trimming cut 4 bases from V and 1 base from J; bases unmatched to any gene: 6. CDR3 bases: TGTGCCAGCAGCTCGTCCCGGGACAGGTCCTACGAGCAGTACTTC. Residues: CASSSSRDRSYEQYF. Drawing the rest from reference TRBV11-2 and TRBJ2-7, the complete variable domain is EAGVAQSPRYKIIEKRQSVAFWCNPISGHATLYWYQQILGQGPKLLIQFQNNGVVDDSQLPKDRFSAERLKGVDSTLKIQPAKLEDSAVYLCASSSSRDRSYEQYFGPGTRLTVT.

This clonotype was observed a handful of times. The rearrangement uses TRBV5-1 and TRBJ2-2; the D gene is possibly TRBD2 (5 bases). The CDR3 has 15 residues. Germline assignment: CDR1 SGHRS and CDR2 YFSETQ. The V and J ends lost 4 bases and 3 bases respectively, with 13 bases between them. The CDR3 region is CASSRTVRDTGELFF. The CDR3 coding sequence is TGCGCCAGCAGCCGTACGGTGAGGGACACCGGGGAGCTGTTTTTT.

The J gene is TRBJ1-1, the V gene TRBV7-2; D uncertain. Trimming took off 5 bases at V and 7 bases at J, with 17 bases between the two ends. Germline V gene sequence: CDR1 SGHTA, CDR2 FQGNSA. The CDR3 is made up of 14 amino acids. In DNA, the CDR3 is TGTGCCAGCAGCCCTTCGGGCCCGGCTCTTGAAGCTTTCTTT. Protein: CASSPSGPALEAFF. The whole variable domain, remainder taken from reference TRBV7-2 and TRBJ1-1, is GAGVSQSPSNKVTEKGKDVELRCDPISGHTALYWYRQSLGQGLEFLIYFQGNSAPDKSGLPSDRFSAERTGGSVSTLTIQRTQQEDSAVYLCASSPSGPALEAFFGQGTRLTVV.

Comment on this clonotype: Germline and junction disagree at one end, which may indicate a read error. The chain uses TRBV7-7 and TRBJ2-1; 9 positions agree with TRBD2. The CDR3 is 17 residues long. Germline V gene lookup returns CDR1 SSHAT and CDR2 FNYEAQ (reference sequence). The CDR3, as DNA: TGTGCTAGCAGCCTACTAGCGGGCGCCGCCTCCTACAATGAGCAGTTCTTC. This sequence encodes CASSLLAGAASYNEQFF.